Shown below are 14 T cell receptor beta chains from a single sample sequenced in a study of cytomegalovirus exposure and HLA in healthy donors. Primers included in the PCR were 60 Vbeta and 13 Jbeta primers. TCRdb keeps only in-frame clones here, not all; method: immunoSEQ multiplex PCR. Altogether a few hundred thousand clones are present, about 90% being singletons, with the ten largest covering around 1.7%. The material sequenced was PBMCs. Receptors were obtained from a girl aged 2 to 9 in good health and CMV-seronegative.

This clone was recorded only once. The rearrangement links TRBV30 to TRBJ1-5; possible D gene TRBD1, 5 bases. Between the trimmed V and J ends, which lost 4 bases and 3 bases, there was a span of 19 bases. The CDR3 sequence is 16 residues long. Per the germline V gene, CDR1 is GTSNPN and CDR2 is SVGIG (reference sequence). CDR3 coding DNA: TGTGCCTGGACGCCCGGCGGGGCAAGCAACAATCAGCCCCAGCATTTT. Its translation is CAWTPGGASNNQPQHF.

V gene TRBV19 combines with J gene TRBJ1-2; TRBD1 is a possible D gene (6 bases). Per germline, CDR1 LNHDA and CDR2 SQIVND (reference sequence). This CDR3 has 16 residues. Deletions cut 5 bases from V and 1 base from J, with 17 bases between. As DNA, the CDR3 is TGTGCCAGTAGTCCCCCGGGGCAGGGGAATAACTATGGCTACACCTTC. Its translation: CASSPPGQGNNYGYTF.

The V call is TRBV4-2, the J call TRBJ2-5; possibly TRBD1 for D (6 bases). With 4 bases removed from V and 1 base from J, the gap between germline ends came to 7 bases. The germline gives CDR1 LGHNA, CDR2 YNFKEQ. The CDR3 is 13 residues long. CDR3 DNA sequence: TGTGCCAGCAGCCCGGACAGCCAAGAGACCCAGTACTTC. Encoded protein: CASSPDSQETQYF.

The V and J genes are TRBV10-3 and TRBJ1-1; 7 bases align to TRBD1. The CDR3 has 12 amino acids. V lost 10 bases and J lost 10; bases outside the gene matches: 12. Germline assignment: CDR1 ENHRY and CDR2 SYGVKD. CDR3 in DNA: TGTGCCACTACCGGACAGGATGATGGAGCTTTCTTT. This translates into CATTGQDDGAFF.

V and J are TRBV27 and TRBJ2-5, with a tentative D call TRBD1 (6 bases). The J call is doubtful: the DNA matches TRBJ2-7 better. Germline-derived CDR1 and CDR2 are MNHEY and SMNVEV (reference sequence). There are 13 residues in the CDR3. The DNA of the CDR3 is TGTGCCAGCAGTTACGGACAGAGCTACGAGCAGTACTTC. Amino acid sequence: CASSYGQSYEQYF.

The chain combines TRBV7-9 with TRBJ2-1; no reliable D call. Per the germline V gene, CDR1 is SEHNR and CDR2 is FQNEAQ (reference sequence). The V end was cut by 3 bases, the J end by 5 bases, with 14 bases between. The CDR3 covers 15 residues. The CDR3 nucleotides read TGTGCCAGCAGCTTCGCTTCAGGCCTCGACAATGAGCAGTTCTTC. Translation: CASSFASGLDNEQFF.

DNA of the CDR3: TGTGCCAGCAGTGAATCGGGACAGGGAAGCTCCTATAATTCACCCCTCCACTTT. Translation: CASSESGQGSSYNSPLHF. The genes are TRBV6-1 and TRBJ1-6; 9 bases are shared with TRBD1. J gave up 0 bases and V 2 bases, and 5 bases lay outside the gene matches. The CDR3 runs to 18 residues. The germline V gene encodes CDR1 MNHNS and CDR2 SASEGT.

V and J are TRBV10-3 and TRBJ2-7; the match to TRBD2 covers 10 bases. The V segment lost 3 bases and the J segment 6 bases; nucleotides outside the gene matches: 5. Germline V lookup: CDR1 ENHRY, CDR2 SYGVKD. The CDR3 totals 14 residues. The CDR3 sequence is CAISDLAGAGEQYF. CDR3 bases: TGTGCCATCAGTGATCTAGCGGGAGCGGGCGAGCAGTACTTC.

This chain joins TRBV7-8 and TRBJ2-7; 8 bases line up with TRBD2. The CDR3 is 13 amino acids. Germline assignment: CDR1 SGHVS and CDR2 FQNEAQ. After removal of 9 bases from V and 4 bases from J, the junction contained 8 bases not matched to a gene. CDR3 sequence reads: CASSETSDYEQYF. The CDR3 region has the DNA TGTGCCAGTTCCGAGACTAGCGATTACGAGCAGTACTTC. The full variable domain, with the rest looked up from reference TRBV7-8 and TRBJ2-7, is GAGVSQSPRYKVAKRGQDVALRCDPISGHVSLFWYQQALGQGPEFLTYFQNEAQLDKSGLPSDRFFAERPEGSVSTLKIQRTQQEDSAVYLCASSETSDYEQYFGPGTRLTVT.

The V gene is TRBV5-4, the J gene TRBJ2-7; 7 bases are shared with TRBD2. Trimming at V came to 8 bases and at J to 5 bases, leaving 7 bases not matched to a gene. The CDR3 spans 12 residues. From germline, CDR1 is SGHNT and CDR2 YYREEE (reference sequence). This CDR3 reads CASHTSANEQYF. Here the CDR3 DNA reads TGTGCCAGTCATACTAGCGCTAACGAGCAGTACTTC.

J is TRBJ1-3 and V is TRBV13, with a possible D match to TRBD1 (6 bases). The CDR3 totals 14 residues. The germline V and J ends were trimmed by 5 bases and 3 bases, with 11 bases remaining between them. Germline loops: CDR1 PRHDT, CDR2 FYEKMQ (reference sequence). The CDR3 here is CASSQLTGGNTIYF. The CDR3, as DNA: TGTGCCAGCAGCCAACTGACAGGTGGAAACACCATATATTTT.

V gene TRBV2 combines with J gene TRBJ2-5; TRBD1 matches 8 bases. Germline CDR1 is SNHLY and CDR2 is FYNNEI. J was trimmed by 5 bases and V by 8 bases; bases with no gene match: 16. The CDR3 has 16 amino acids. CDR3 in amino acids: CASGTGTGGRGETQYF. The CDR3, as DNA: TGTGCCAGCGGAACCGGGACAGGCGGCCGTGGCGAGACCCAGTACTTC.

The rearrangement links TRBV19 to TRBJ2-7; TRBD1 might be the D (6 bases). Per germline, CDR1 LNHDA and CDR2 SQIVND (reference sequence). The V end lost 3 bases, the J end lost 2 bases, and 14 bases lay between the germline ends. The CDR3 spans 15 residues. For the CDR3, the DNA is TGTGCCAGTAGTATGAGGTGGGACACTACCTACGAGCAGTACTTC. Encoded protein: CASSMRWDTTYEQYF. The full variable domain, with the rest looked up from reference TRBV19 and TRBJ2-7, is DGGITQSPKYLFRKEGQNVTLSCEQNLNHDAMYWYRQDPGQGLRLIYYSQIVNDFQKGDIAEGYSVSREKKESFPLTVTSAQKNPTAFYLCASSMRWDTTYEQYFGPGTRLTVT.

This chain connects TRBV7-6 to TRBJ2-7; maybe TRBD2 (7 bases). V was cut by 4 bases and J by 2 bases, with 15 bases left in between. This CDR3 spans 15 amino acids. Germline-derived CDR1 and CDR2 are SGHVS and FNYEAQ. The CDR3: CASSYEAGQAYEQYF. CDR3 nucleotide sequence: TGTGCCAGCAGCTATGAAGCGGGACAAGCCTACGAGCAGTACTTC.